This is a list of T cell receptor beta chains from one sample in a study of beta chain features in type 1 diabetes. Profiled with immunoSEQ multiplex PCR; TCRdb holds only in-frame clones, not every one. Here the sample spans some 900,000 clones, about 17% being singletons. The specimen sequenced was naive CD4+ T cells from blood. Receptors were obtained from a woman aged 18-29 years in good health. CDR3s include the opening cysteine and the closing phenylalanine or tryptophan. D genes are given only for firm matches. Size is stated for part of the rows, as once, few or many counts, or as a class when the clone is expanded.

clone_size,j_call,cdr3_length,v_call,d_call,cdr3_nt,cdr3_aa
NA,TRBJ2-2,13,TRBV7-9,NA,TGTGCCAGCAGCACCCGACAGCCCGGGGAGCTGTTTTTT,CASSTRQPGELFF
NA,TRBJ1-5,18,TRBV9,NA,TGTGCCAGCAGCGTAGCTCGACGTCTTACGACCGATGATCAGCCCCAGCATTTT,CASSVARRLTTDDQPQHF
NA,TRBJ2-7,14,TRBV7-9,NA,TGTGCCAGCAGCTTTACGGGGCCCTCTCCCGAGCAGTACTTC,CASSFTGPSPEQYF
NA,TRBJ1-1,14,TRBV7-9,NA,TGTGCCAGCAGCCGCACGACAGGCGTTGGTGAAGCTTTCTTT,CASSRTTGVGEAFF
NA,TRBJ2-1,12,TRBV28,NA,TGTGCCAGCAGTGAGGTCTACAATGAGCAGTTCTTC,CASSEVYNEQFF
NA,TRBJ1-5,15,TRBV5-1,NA,TGCGCCAGCAGCTTGGGAGTCGGCAGCAATCAGCCCCAGCATTTT,CASSLGVGSNQPQHF
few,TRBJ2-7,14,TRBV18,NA,TGTGCCAGCTCACCCCGAGGTAACGCCTACGAGCAGTACTTC,CASSPRGNAYEQYF
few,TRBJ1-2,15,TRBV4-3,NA,TGCGCCAGCAGCCAAGATTTTACAGGCGCCTATGGCTACACCTTC,CASSQDFTGAYGYTF
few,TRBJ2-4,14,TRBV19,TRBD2,TGTGCCAGTAGTCCCATGGGAGGGGTTACCATTCAGTACTTC,CASSPMGGVTIQYF
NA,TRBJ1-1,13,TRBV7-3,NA,TGTGCCAGCAGCTTAAATCGTGGGGATGAAGCTTTCTTT,CASSLNRGDEAFF
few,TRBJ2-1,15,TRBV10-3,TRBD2,TGTGCCATCAAGGGGGGGACTAGCGTTGTCAATGAGCAGTTCTTC,CAIKGGTSVVNEQFF
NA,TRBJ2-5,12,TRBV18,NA,TGTGCCAGCTCACCATCGGACGAGACCCAGTACTTC,CASSPSDETQYF
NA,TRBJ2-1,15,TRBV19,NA,TGTGCCAGTAGTACCATGTGGGCAGGCTACAATGAGCAGTTCTTC,CASSTMWAGYNEQFF
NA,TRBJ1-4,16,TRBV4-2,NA,TGTGCCAGCAGCCTTACCCCGGGACGCCGGGATGAAAAACTGTTTTTT,CASSLTPGRRDEKLFF
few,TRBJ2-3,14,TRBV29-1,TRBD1,TGCAGCGTGGGGGACAGGTTCATCACAGATACGCAGTATTTT,CSVGDRFITDTQYF
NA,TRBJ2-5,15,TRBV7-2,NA,TGTGCCAGCAGCTTAGCGCGCGGATACCAAGAGACCCAGTACTTC,CASSLARGYQETQYF
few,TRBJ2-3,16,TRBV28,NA,TGTGCCAGCAGTTCGCCCTTCGGGGTCAGCACAGATACGCAGTATTTT,CASSSPFGVSTDTQYF
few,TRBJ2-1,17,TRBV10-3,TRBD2,TGTGCCATCAGTGAAGGACTAGCGCCTAGCTCCTACAATGAGCAGTTCTTC,CAISEGLAPSSYNEQFF
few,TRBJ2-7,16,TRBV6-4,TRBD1,TGTGCCAGCAGCACACTTCGAGACAGGGTTGAAGACGAGCAGTACTTC,CASSTLRDRVEDEQYF
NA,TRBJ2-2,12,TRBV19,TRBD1,TGTGCCAGGACAGGGGACACCGGGGAGCTGTTTTTT,CARTGDTGELFF
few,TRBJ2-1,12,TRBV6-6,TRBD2,TGTGCCAGCAGTTACGAAGCGGGAATGGAGTTCTTC,CASSYEAGMEFF
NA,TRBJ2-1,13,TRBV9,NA,TGTGCCAGCAATCGAAACGGATACAATGAGCAGTTCTTC,CASNRNGYNEQFF
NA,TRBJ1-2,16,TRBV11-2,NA,TGTGCCAGCAGCCCCCAGCCAAAGGGGCCGGGAGGTGGCTACACCTTC,CASSPQPKGPGGGYTF
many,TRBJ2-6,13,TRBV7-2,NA,TGTGCCAGCATCATCAGGGGAGCCAACGTCCTGACTTTC,CASIIRGANVLTF
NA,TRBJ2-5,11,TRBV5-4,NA,TGTGCCAGCAGCTTGGGGGGAGCCCAGTACTTC,CASSLGGAQYF
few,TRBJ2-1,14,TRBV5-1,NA,TGCGCCAGCAGCTTGGAGGGTCGAGACGATGAGCAGTTCTTC,CASSLEGRDDEQFF
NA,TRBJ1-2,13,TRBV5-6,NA,TGTGCCAGCAGCCCTGGACGGACTTATGGCTACACCTTC,CASSPGRTYGYTF
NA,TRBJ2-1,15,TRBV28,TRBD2,TGTGCCAGCAGGCCGGGAGGGAGTTCCTACAATGAGCAGTTCTTC,CASRPGGSSYNEQFF
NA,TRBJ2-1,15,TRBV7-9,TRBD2,TGTGCCAGCAGCTTTTCACTAGCGGGAGGTAATGAGCAGTTCTTC,CASSFSLAGGNEQFF
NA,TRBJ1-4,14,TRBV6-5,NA,TGTGCCAGCAGTTACTCCCAGTTCGGTGAAAAACTGTTTTTT,CASSYSQFGEKLFF
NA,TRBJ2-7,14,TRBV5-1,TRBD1,TGCGCCAGCAGCTTGAGGGACAGGACTATAGAGCAGTACTTC,CASSLRDRTIEQYF
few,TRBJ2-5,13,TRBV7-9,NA,TGTGCCAGCAGCTTAGGAAATAGAGAGACCCAGTACTTC,CASSLGNRETQYF
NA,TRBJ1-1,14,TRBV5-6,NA,TGTGCCAGCAGTAACCCGACAGGAAACACTGAAGCTTTCTTT,CASSNPTGNTEAFF
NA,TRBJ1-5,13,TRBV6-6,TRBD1,TGTGCCAGCAGGGGACAGTCCAATCAGCCCCAGCATTTT,CASRGQSNQPQHF
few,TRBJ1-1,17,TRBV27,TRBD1,TGTGCCAGCAGTTTGGTCTACCGGGACAGAAAGGGCACTGAAGCTTTCTTT,CASSLVYRDRKGTEAFF
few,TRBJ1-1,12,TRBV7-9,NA,TGTGCCAGCAGGCCCTCCGGGACAAAAGCTTTCTTT,CASRPSGTKAFF
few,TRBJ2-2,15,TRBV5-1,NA,TGCGCCAGCAGCTTGGCTGGTCCTCACACCGGGGAGCTGTTTTTT,CASSLAGPHTGELFF
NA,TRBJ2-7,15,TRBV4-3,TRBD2,TGCGCCAGCAGCCAGGGGACTAGCGGGATAGACGAGCAGTACTTC,CASSQGTSGIDEQYF
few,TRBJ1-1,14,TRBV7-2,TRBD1,TGTGCCAGCACAAGGGGACAGACGAACACTGAAGCTTTCTTT,CASTRGQTNTEAFF
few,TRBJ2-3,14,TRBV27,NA,TGTGCCAGCAGTCAATGGGACGGCACAGATACGCAGTATTTT,CASSQWDGTDTQYF
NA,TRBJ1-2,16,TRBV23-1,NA,TGCGCCAGCAGTCAATCGCGACCTCAGGAAGGCGTAGGCTACACCTTC,CASSQSRPQEGVGYTF
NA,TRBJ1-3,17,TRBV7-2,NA,TGTGCCAGCAGCTTAGCGGGGGTCAGACTCTCTGGAAACACCATATATTTT,CASSLAGVRLSGNTIYF
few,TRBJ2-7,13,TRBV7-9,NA,TGTGCCAGCAGCTTTCAGGAAGCTTTGGAGCAGTACTTC,CASSFQEALEQYF
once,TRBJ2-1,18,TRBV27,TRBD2,TGTGCCAGCAGTTTATTAGACTCGGTAGCGGGAGAGGGGAATGAGCAGTTCTTC,CASSLLDSVAGEGNEQFF
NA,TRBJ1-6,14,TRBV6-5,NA,TGTGCCAGCAGTCGATCGACGGGGAATTCACCCCTCCACTTT,CASSRSTGNSPLHF
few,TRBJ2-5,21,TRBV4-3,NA,TGCGCCAGCAGCCAAGGGGGGGAACCGCCAACCACAGGGGACGAACAAGAGACCCAGTACTTC,CASSQGGEPPTTGDEQETQYF
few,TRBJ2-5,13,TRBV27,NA,TGTGCCAGCAGTTTGGGGGGCCGGGAGACCCAGTACTTC,CASSLGGRETQYF
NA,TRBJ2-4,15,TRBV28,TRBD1,TGTGCCAGCAGTTCGACAGGGGTGGCCAAAAACATTCAGTACTTC,CASSSTGVAKNIQYF
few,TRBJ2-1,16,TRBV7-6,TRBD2,TGTGCCAGCAGCCTGCCCCCCGGGACTAGCTACACTGAGCAGTTCTTC,CASSLPPGTSYTEQFF
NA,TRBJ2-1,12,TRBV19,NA,TGTGCCAGCTCCCGACAGTACAATGAGCAGTTCTTC,CASSRQYNEQFF
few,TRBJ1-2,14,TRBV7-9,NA,TGTGCCAGCAGCTTCGAATCGGGACATCCACCCCCCGACTTC,CASSFESGHPPPDF
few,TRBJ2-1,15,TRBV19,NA,TGTGCCAGTATAGGGGCGACTAGTCTAGACAATGAGCAGTTCTTC,CASIGATSLDNEQFF
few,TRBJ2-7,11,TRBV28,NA,TGTGCCAGCGGACAGATCTACGAGCAGTACTTC,CASGQIYEQYF
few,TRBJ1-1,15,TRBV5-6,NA,TGTGCCAGCAGCTTTAGGGGAATCATGAACACTGAAGCTTTCTTT,CASSFRGIMNTEAFF